The entry below gives a single T cell receptor beta chain sequence along with its context. Its antigen remains unidentified. One base away there is no much larger clone; base qualities are not given. These data belong to a study of CD8+CD57+ T cells in acquired aplastic anemia (dated by TCRdb to between 2018 and 2020). Context from the whole study: Extracted DNA from sorted CD4+ and CD8+ cells averaged around 3.5 ug, ranging from roughly 0.19 to 27.4 ug. An average of roughly 10 million reads for CD4+ cells and roughly 12 million reads for CD8+ cells was obtained from healthy donor samples.

In the study, sorted CD4+ and CD8+ blood T cells from patients with severe aplastic anemia and from healthy subjects underwent deep sequencing of TCR repertoires. Ficoll-Paque density gradient centrifugation was used to isolate peripheral blood mononuclear cells. Before DNA extraction, CD4+ and CD8+ T cells were sorted by FACS or by magnetic beads. On the study overall, not on this receptor specifically: Around 28 CD8+ CDR3 sequences were found to be shared between patients and controls, but these sequences appeared to be highly expressed in patients and within the immunodominant clones of the patients. Patients and healthy controls showed no significant difference in CD8+ Simpson's diversity (P=0.060).

Genomic DNA was used as template for profiling of TCR beta VDJ combinations and CDR3 sequences. An Illumina HiSeq 2000 was used for TCR repertoire sequencing. From the authors' description of their analysis: TRBV/TRBJ rearrangement plots, CDR3 size and DJ length profiles, and Simpson's diversity index were used to evaluate the repertoires. The immunodominant clone was defined as the most abundant DNA sequence in deep sequencing data. CDR3 amino acid sequences were checked for sharing between subjects and were compared against published repertoires and the VDJdb database. TCRdb reworked the public reads: Q25 trimming with fastp, MiXCR clone assembly, productive beta chains retained. Entries are consolidated by CDR3 protein sequence, retaining the most common genes and DNA. The authors' filters were not applied to this entry. The sample profile shows 200,000 to 250,000 distinct CDR3 sequences; 34% of them were found once. The ten largest clones take up 1% to 1.3% of the sample.

Spanning cysteine to phenylalanine, the CDR3 consists of 15 amino acids. The read is trimmed to its CDR3 DNA, 45 bases read in frame from base 1. Unmatched junction bases come to 2, with V trimmed by 3 bases and J by 3 bases. From the germline V gene, CDR1 is KGHDR and CDR2 is SFDVKD. Sequenced: sorted CD4+, CD8+, or CD8+CD57+ T cells (not recorded which) from PBMCs. This TCR derives from a human donor in good health, serving as a control. This chain joins TRBV24-1 to TRBJ1-1, with TRBD1 matching 11 junction bases. Here is the DNA: TGTGCCACCAGTGATGGGGGACAGGGGGACACTGAAGCTTTCTTT. Its protein product is CATSDGGQGDTEAFF.